The 27 T cell receptor beta chains reported below all come from one sample, sequenced in a study of early T cells in non-severe SARS-CoV-2 infection. MiXCR, applied by TCRdb to the 5' RACE reads, yields one record per CDR3 protein. The sample carries 66,000 or so distinct CDR3 sequences, 13% recorded once. Sequencing used whole blood. The receptors here all came from an adult who was a healthcare worker with PCR-confirmed SARS-CoV-2 infection or an uninfected control (not recorded which).

This clonotype was seen many times. V gene TRBV29-1 combines with J gene TRBJ2-1; D gene ambiguous. The length of the CDR3 is 12 residues. V lost 4 bases and J 4 bases, leaving 8 bases between the germline ends. Germline V lookup: CDR1 SQVTM, CDR2 ANQGSEA. CDR3 in amino acids: CSVGSFYNEQFF. CDR3 nucleotide sequence: TGCAGCGTTGGATCCTTTTACAATGAGCAGTTCTTC.

At least ten counts were recorded for this clonotype. The chain links TRBV12-3 or TRBV12-4 to TRBJ1-2; no clear D gene. This CDR3 region has 13 residues. Trimming took off 5 bases at V and 9 bases at J, with 16 bases between the two ends. The CDR3 bases are TGTGCCAGCAGTCCCTCACGAGGAGGACGCTACACCTTC. Amino acids: CASSPSRGGRYTF.

This clonotype was picked up many times. The V gene is TRBV7-2, the J gene TRBJ1-1; TRBD1 aligns across 9 bases. Trimming removed 5 bases from V and 6 bases from J; junction bases left unmatched: 10. Germline CDR1 SGHTA, CDR2 FQGNSA. The CDR3 length is 15 residues. CDR3 residues: CASSGRDRVFAEAFF. Written as DNA, the CDR3 is TGTGCCAGCAGCGGCCGGGACAGGGTATTTGCTGAAGCTTTCTTT.

The rearrangement uses TRBV29-1 and TRBJ2-7, with 10 bases matching TRBD2. The V gene's germline CDR1 is SQVTM and CDR2 ANQGSEA. The CDR3 is 16 residues long. The junction had 11 bases not matched to a gene; V was cut back by 4 bases and J by 2 bases. CDR3 in DNA: TGCAGCGTTGCTACACTAGCGGGGAGCCCCCCCTACGAGCAGTACTTC. This codes for CSVATLAGSPPYEQYF.

This clonotype has ten or more counts. The chain recombines TRBV7-6 with TRBJ2-2; TRBD1 might be the D (5 bases). The CDR3 has 14 amino acids. V was cut by 7 bases and J by 0 bases, with 9 bases left in between. Germline-derived CDR1 and CDR2 are SGHVS and FNYEAQ. In nucleotides, the CDR3 is TGTGCCAGCACCAGGGTTGCGAACACCGGGGAGCTGTTTTTT. Translation gives CASTRVANTGELFF.

This clonotype was recorded at least ten times. The gene calls are TRBV29-1 and TRBJ2-7; TRBD2 aligns across 10 bases. The V gene's germline CDR1 is SQVTM and CDR2 ANQGSEA. V shed 7 bases, J shed 3 bases, and the junction held 6 bases outside the gene matches. CDR3 length: 13 amino acids. As DNA, the CDR3 is TGCAGCGCCTGGGCTAGCGGGAGCTACGAGCAGTACTTC. This encodes CSAWASGSYEQYF.

This clonotype was found a few times. The chain combines TRBV29-1 with TRBJ2-1; TRBD2 aligns across 10 bases. The junction had 8 bases not matched to a gene; V was cut back by 7 bases and J by 2 bases. The CDR3 extends over 15 amino acids. Looked up from germline, CDR1 is SQVTM and CDR2 is ANQGSEA. The CDR3 DNA reads as TGCAGCGCTAGAATAGCGGGAGGCCCCTACAATGAGCAGTTCTTC. Protein product: CSARIAGGPYNEQFF.

The CDR3 DNA reads as TGCAGCGTTGCTTACGACAGAGCTCAGGCCGGGGAGCTGTTTTTT. It codes for CSVAYDRAQAGELFF. The chain uses TRBV29-1 and TRBJ2-2; a possible D gene is TRBD1 (5 bases). Per germline, CDR1 SQVTM and CDR2 ANQGSEA. CDR3 length: 15 amino acids. V lost 4 bases and J 6 bases, leaving 18 bases between the germline ends.

This clonotype showed up just a few times. The J gene is TRBJ1-4, the V gene TRBV6-5; D is undetermined. The CDR3 consists of 14 residues. V lost 8 bases, J lost 6 bases, and 16 bases lay in between. In germline, CDR1 is MNHEY, CDR2 SVGAGI. The CDR3: CASRSQGRDEKLFF. The CDR3 bases are TGTGCCAGCCGAAGTCAAGGCCGGGATGAAAAACTGTTTTTT.

There are many counts of this clonotype. The chain links TRBV7-2 to TRBJ2-7, with TRBD2 identical over 7 bases. The V gene end was trimmed by 5 bases and the J gene end by 0 bases; junction bases not matched to a gene: 7. Germline lookup yields CDR1 SGHTA and CDR2 FQGNSA. There are 15 residues in the CDR3. For the CDR3, the DNA is TGTGCCAGCAGCCCGGGACTACCGAGCTCCTACGAGCAGTACTTC. Protein: CASSPGLPSSYEQYF. Together with reference TRBV7-2 and TRBJ2-7, the CDR3 gives the full variable domain: GAGVSQSPSNKVTEKGKDVELRCDPISGHTALYWYRQSLGQGLEFLIYFQGNSAPDKSGLPSDRFSAERTGGSVSTLTIQRTQQEDSAVYLCASSPGLPSSYEQYFGPGTRLTVT.

This chain links TRBV20-1 with TRBJ2-5, with 14 bases fitting TRBD2. Germline V gene lookup returns CDR1 DFQATT and CDR2 SNEGSKA (reference sequence). This CDR3 has 14 amino acids. CDR3 protein: CSRGLAGGTGTQYF. The DNA for the CDR3 is TGCAGCCGAGGACTAGCGGGAGGAACCGGAACCCAGTACTTC.

The chain links TRBV20-1 to TRBJ1-6; D remains unclear. The CDR3 is 14 residues long. CDR1 and CDR2 (germline): DFQATT, SNEGSKA (reference sequence). The V and J ends lost 3 bases and 5 bases respectively, with 11 bases between them. CDR3 nucleotide sequence: TGCAGTGCTAGCGCGCCAGCCCATAATTCACCCCTCCACTTT. Its translation: CSASAPAHNSPLHF.

This clonotype has at least ten counts. The chain has TRBV7-9 and TRBJ1-1; 8 positions agree with TRBD1. The J segment lost 1 base and the V segment lost 1 base, leaving 2 bases of the junction unmatched. CDR3 length equals 15 residues. Per the germline V gene, CDR1 is SEHNR and CDR2 is FQNEAQ (reference sequence). CDR3 amino acids: CASSLDDRGNTEAFF. CDR3 in DNA: TGTGCCAGCAGCTTAGATGACAGGGGGAACACTGAAGCTTTCTTT.

This clonotype was picked up many times. The J gene is TRBJ2-1, the V gene TRBV7-2; unclear D gene. The CDR3 sequence is 16 residues long. Trimming removed 2 bases at V and 0 bases at J, with 11 bases between. Per the germline V gene, CDR1 is SGHTA and CDR2 is FQGNSA. The CDR3 region is CASSLSPLSSYNEQFF. DNA of the CDR3: TGTGCCAGCAGCTTAAGTCCCCTGAGCTCCTACAATGAGCAGTTCTTC.

Turning to this clonotype: This may be a read error, as it is one base from a much larger clone. The V call is TRBV20-1, the J call TRBJ2-3; 13 bases line up with TRBD2. Germline V gene sequence: CDR1 DFQATT, CDR2 SNEGSKA (reference sequence). The CDR3 is 17 amino acids. CDR3 nucleotide sequence: TGCAGTGCCCCAGACGTAGGACTAGCGGGAGCGAGAGATACGCAGAATTTT. This gives the protein CSAPDVGLAGARDTQNF.

This clonotype showed up just a few times. The CDR3, as DNA: TGTGCCAGCGGGGACGAGCAGTACTTC. Translating gives CASGDEQYF. This rearrangement joins TRBV28 to TRBJ2-7; D is uncertain. V lost 8 bases and J 5 bases, leaving 4 bases between the germline ends. This CDR3 is built from 9 residues. The germline CDR1 and CDR2 sequences are MDHEN and SYDVKM.

This clonotype showed up many times. The CDR3 loop is CASSYSGAGGPDTQYF. The CDR3 DNA sequence: TGTGCCAGCAGTTACTCGGGAGCGGGAGGGCCTGATACGCAGTATTTT. This chain uses TRBV6-5 with TRBJ2-3, with TRBD2 identical over 10 bases. The CDR3 spans 16 residues. Germline-derived CDR1 and CDR2 are MNHEY and SVGAGI. Trimming removed 0 bases from V and 6 bases from J; junction bases left unmatched: 6.

The V call is TRBV11-2, the J call TRBJ2-1, with D tentatively TRBD2 (5 bases). Trimming took 1 base from V and 2 from J, leaving 9 bases between them. This CDR3 spans 15 amino acids. The germline gives CDR1 SGHAT, CDR2 FQNNGV. The CDR3 reads CASSLGENPYNEQFF. CDR3 coding DNA: TGTGCCAGCAGCTTAGGGGAGAATCCCTACAATGAGCAGTTCTTC.

Only a few counts were recorded for this clonotype. The chain recombines TRBV19 with TRBJ2-5, with D perhaps matching TRBD1 (5 bases). Germline loops: CDR1 LNHDA, CDR2 SQIVND (reference sequence). Trimming stripped 8 bases from V and 2 bases from J, with 18 bases between. The CDR3 runs 15 residues. The CDR3, as DNA: TGTGCCAGTGGACACGTACCAACCCAACAAGAGACCCAGTACTTC. This sequence encodes CASGHVPTQQETQYF.

This clonotype came up a few times. This CDR3 reads CASSLGTSGTSYEQYF. The CDR3 DNA reads TGTGCCAGCAGCTTAGGGACTAGCGGGACCTCCTACGAGCAGTACTTC. This chain joins TRBV7-9 and TRBJ2-7, with 12 nucleotides matching TRBD2. In germline, CDR1 is SEHNR, CDR2 FQNEAQ (reference sequence). V lost 1 base, J lost 0 bases, and 1 base stayed unmatched. The CDR3 totals 16 residues. Complete variable domain (other parts from reference TRBV7-9 and TRBJ2-7): DTGVSQNPRHKITKRGQNVTFRCDPISEHNRLYWYRQTLGQGPEFLTYFQNEAQLEKSRLLSDRFSAERPKGSFSTLEIQRTEQGDSAMYLCASSLGTSGTSYEQYFGPGTRLTVT.

The table lists this clonotype with a few counts. This chain connects TRBV5-4 to TRBJ2-4; D is perhaps TRBD1 or TRBD2 (5 bases each). This CDR3 spans 12 amino acids. Germline V gene sequence: CDR1 SGHNT, CDR2 YYREEE (reference sequence). Trimming shortened V by 0 bases and J by 13 bases, and 11 bases separated the two germline ends. CDR3: CASSLANGAQYF. Written as DNA, the CDR3 is TGTGCCAGCAGCTTGGCGAACGGGGCCCAGTACTTC.

This clonotype has ten or more counts. V is TRBV4-1 and J is TRBJ1-5; unclear D gene. V lost 1 base, J lost 0 bases, and 10 bases lay in between. CDR1 is MGHRA and CDR2 is YSYEKL in the germline V gene. The CDR3 runs to 16 residues. The CDR3 DNA sequence: TGCGCCAGCAGCCAAGCACGACCCTATAGCAATCAGCCCCAGCATTTT. It encodes CASSQARPYSNQPQHF.

The sample holds many counts of this clonotype. V and J are TRBV2 and TRBJ2-2, with no clear D. Germline CDR1 is SNHLY and CDR2 is FYNNEI. Trimming took off 1 base at V and 2 bases at J, with 5 bases between the two ends. The CDR3 totals 14 residues. The CDR3 DNA reads as TGTGCCAGCAGTGAAGTACGTAACACCGGGGAGCTGTTTTTT. Its protein is CASSEVRNTGELFF.

This clonotype was seen a handful of times. The V and J genes are TRBV6-5 and TRBJ1-5; 9 bases align to TRBD1. The germline gives CDR1 MNHEY, CDR2 SVGAGI. J lost 4 bases, V lost 5 bases, and 3 bases had no gene match. The CDR3 sequence is 14 residues long. The CDR3 DNA is TGTGCCAGCAGTCTCGGGACAGGGAATCAGCCCCAGCATTTT. It is translated as CASSLGTGNQPQHF.

The CDR3 DNA reads as TGTGCCAGCAGTCCCGGGACAGGGGGCGCTGAGCAGTTCTTC. This translates into CASSPGTGGAEQFF. The J gene is TRBJ2-1, the V gene TRBV12-3 or TRBV12-4; 12 bases are shared with TRBD1. The CDR3 totals 14 residues. V gave up 5 bases and J gave up 9 bases; unmatched junction bases: 5.

This clonotype was observed at least ten times. The genes are TRBV20-1 and TRBJ2-7; the match to TRBD2 covers 13 bases. Germline lookup yields CDR1 DFQATT and CDR2 SNEGSKA (reference sequence). This CDR3 spans 15 amino acids. The ends lost 2 bases at V and 4 bases at J; junction bases unmatched: 5. CDR3 region: CSARHGGLAGYEQYF. The CDR3 bases are TGCAGTGCTAGACACGGGGGACTAGCGGGATACGAGCAGTACTTC.

This clonotype has ten or more counts. V usage is TRBV19 and J usage is TRBJ2-4; possible D gene TRBD2, 6 bases. Deletions cut 3 bases from V and 8 bases from J, with 11 bases between. The CDR3 has 13 residues. Germline V gene data show CDR1 as LNHDA and CDR2 as SQIVND (reference sequence). The CDR3 sequence is CASSIMGTDIQYF. Written as DNA, the CDR3 is TGTGCCAGTAGTATCATGGGGACTGACATTCAGTACTTC.